These T cell receptor beta chains were read from a single sample in a study of cytomegalovirus exposure and HLA in healthy donors. The method was immunoSEQ multiplex PCR; TCRdb's version includes in-frame clones alone and lacks a portion of them. There are about 43,000 clones in the sample; approximately 80% occur only once, and approximately 1.4% lies in the top ten. Sequencing used PBMCs. The receptors originated from a man under 40 in good health and CMV-seronegative. Each CDR3 is given with its conserved first and last residue. Fields, in order: J gene, V gene, clone size, D gene, CDR3 DNA, CDR3 protein. The D gene is left open where the match is weak. Clone size is given for some rows only: seen once, a few or many times, or a class if the clone is expanded.

J: TRBJ2-7; V: TRBV27; size: few; D: TRBD2; DNA: TGTGCCAGCAGAGATGTCAGCGGGAGTATCTACGAGCAGTACTTC; CDR3: CASRDVSGSIYEQYF
J: TRBJ2-5; V: TRBV9; size: .; D: .; DNA: TGTGCCAGCAGCTTCAGGGGACGAGGGACCCAGTACTTC; CDR3: CASSFRGRGTQYF
J: TRBJ2-5; V: TRBV27; size: .; D: .; DNA: TGTGCCACCCGGGGATTGGGGGCGGGAGTCGCGGAGACCCAGTACTTC; CDR3: CATRGLGAGVAETQYF
J: TRBJ2-2; V: TRBV10-2; size: few; D: .; DNA: TGCGCCAGCCAGATTAGCGGACTCAACACCGGGGAGCTGTTTTTT; CDR3: CASQISGLNTGELFF
J: TRBJ1-1; V: TRBV4-1; size: .; D: .; DNA: TGCGCCAGCAGCCAAGATAATCTCGGGGGTGAAGCTTTCTTT; CDR3: CASSQDNLGGEAFF
J: TRBJ1-3; V: TRBV7-9; size: .; D: TRBD1; DNA: TGTTCCAGCAGTTGGGGACAGGGGGCGCGAGTAAACACCATATATTTT; CDR3: CSSSWGQGARVNTIYF
J: TRBJ1-2; V: TRBV7-2; size: .; D: .; DNA: TGTGCCAGCCTTCTAGACAGTGCCTCGGGCTATGGCTACACCTTC; CDR3: CASLLDSASGYGYTF
J: TRBJ2-7; V: TRBV15; size: .; D: TRBD1; DNA: TGTGCCACCAGCAGAGATCTCAACCCGGGACAGGTCGCCTACGAGCAGTACTTC; CDR3: CATSRDLNPGQVAYEQYF
J: TRBJ2-7; V: TRBV2; size: .; D: .; DNA: TGTGCCAGCAACTACCTGACGGGGGAGCAGTACTTC; CDR3: CASNYLTGEQYF
J: TRBJ1-6; V: TRBV5-1; size: few; D: .; DNA: TGCGCCAGCAGCTTTTCAGGGGCCAACTCCTATAATTCACCCCTCCACTTT; CDR3: CASSFSGANSYNSPLHF
J: TRBJ2-5; V: TRBV7-6; size: .; D: TRBD1; DNA: TGTGCCAGCAGCTCGCGGACAGGGGGCCGGGAGACCCAGTACTTC; CDR3: CASSSRTGGRETQYF
J: TRBJ2-2; V: TRBV29-1; size: .; D: .; DNA: TGCAGCGTTGAGTCCAGGGGAAAGAACACCGGGGAGCTGTTTTTT; CDR3: CSVESRGKNTGELFF
J: TRBJ1-5; V: TRBV19; size: .; D: .; DNA: TGTGCCAGTAGTATATTCGGAGGTATTAGCAATCAGCCCCAGCATTTT; CDR3: CASSIFGGISNQPQHF
J: TRBJ1-2; V: TRBV4-2; size: few; D: TRBD1; DNA: TGTGCCAGCAGCCAGAGGGACAGGGGATCGGACTATGGCTACACCTTC; CDR3: CASSQRDRGSDYGYTF
J: TRBJ2-3; V: TRBV6-4; size: .; D: .; DNA: TGTGCCAGCAGTGACGGGACTAGCACAGATACGCAGTATTTT; CDR3: CASSDGTSTDTQYF
J: TRBJ2-1; V: TRBV28; size: .; D: .; DNA: TGTGCCAGCAGTTTAATGTGGCAGGGCGGCAATGAGCAGTTCTTC; CDR3: CASSLMWQGGNEQFF
J: TRBJ1-1; V: TRBV7-2; size: few; D: .; DNA: TGTGCCAGCAGCTTTACAGACAGCAACACTGAAGCTTTCTTT; CDR3: CASSFTDSNTEAFF
J: TRBJ2-4; V: TRBV6-5; size: few; D: TRBD1; DNA: TGTGCCAGCAGGAACAGGGGGCGCGGCATTCAGTACTTC; CDR3: CASRNRGRGIQYF
J: TRBJ2-1; V: TRBV10-2; size: .; D: .; DNA: TGCGCCAGCAGTGCCGGGGGGCGCAGTAATGAGCAGTTCTTC; CDR3: CASSAGGRSNEQFF
J: TRBJ1-1; V: TRBV6-1; size: few; D: .; DNA: TGTGCCCACCAGCGGATGAACACTGAAGCTTTCTTT; CDR3: CAHQRMNTEAFF